Listed below are T cell receptor beta chains from one sample, sequenced in a study of cytomegalovirus exposure and HLA in healthy donors. Data came from immunoSEQ multiplex PCR; TCRdb stores just in-frame clones and leaves some out. The data contain about 270,000 clones, 65% to 85% of them singletons. Sequencing was performed on PBMCs. All receptors derive from a female donor in good health and CMV-seronegative. CDR3s include the opening cysteine and the closing phenylalanine or tryptophan. A D gene is named only where the DNA matches it firmly. Clone sizes are given selectively: once, few, many, or a class where the clone is expanded.

v_call: TRBV10-2; j_call: TRBJ2-3; d_call: .; clone_size: .; cdr3_nt: TGCGCCAGCATGTTCGGGGATACGCAGTATTTT; cdr3_aa: CASMFGDTQYF
v_call: TRBV29-1; j_call: TRBJ2-7; d_call: TRBD2; clone_size: .; cdr3_nt: TGCAGCGTACGGACTAGCTGGACCTACGAGCAGTACTTC; cdr3_aa: CSVRTSWTYEQYF
v_call: TRBV19; j_call: TRBJ1-5; d_call: TRBD1; clone_size: .; cdr3_nt: TGTGCCAGTAGTGGCCGGGACAGAAGAGGAGGTCAGCCCCAGCATTTT; cdr3_aa: CASSGRDRRGGQPQHF
v_call: TRBV7-9; j_call: TRBJ1-1; d_call: TRBD1; clone_size: .; cdr3_nt: TGTTCCAGCAGTCTACAGGGGATAGAAGCTTTCTTT; cdr3_aa: CSSSLQGIEAFF
v_call: TRBV2; j_call: TRBJ2-7; d_call: TRBD2; clone_size: .; cdr3_nt: TGTGCCAGCAGTGAAACGACTAGCGGGAATGGCGAGCAGTACTTC; cdr3_aa: CASSETTSGNGEQYF
v_call: TRBV25-1; j_call: TRBJ2-7; d_call: TRBD1; clone_size: .; cdr3_nt: TGTGCCAGCAGTGAGCCGGGACAGATCTACGAGCAGTACTTC; cdr3_aa: CASSEPGQIYEQYF
v_call: TRBV7-9; j_call: TRBJ1-1; d_call: .; clone_size: .; cdr3_nt: TGTGCCAGCAGCTCCCTGGGGCGGACAGAAGAAGCTTTCTTT; cdr3_aa: CASSSLGRTEEAFF
v_call: TRBV6-4; j_call: TRBJ1-2; d_call: .; clone_size: .; cdr3_nt: TGTGCCAGCAGTGAGGACACTAACTATGGCTACACCTTC; cdr3_aa: CASSEDTNYGYTF
v_call: TRBV27; j_call: TRBJ2-7; d_call: .; clone_size: .; cdr3_nt: TGTGCCAGCAGTTCCGGAGGGTACGAGCAGTACTTC; cdr3_aa: CASSSGGYEQYF
v_call: TRBV4-2; j_call: TRBJ2-4; d_call: TRBD2; clone_size: .; cdr3_nt: TGTGCCAGCAGCCAAGGGCTAGCGGGAGGCTGGAAAAACATTCAGTACTTC; cdr3_aa: CASSQGLAGGWKNIQYF
v_call: TRBV5-1; j_call: TRBJ2-2; d_call: TRBD2; clone_size: .; cdr3_nt: TGCGCCAGCAGCTTGGCCCCGGGACTAGCGGGAGGGCCGACCGGGGAGCTGTTTTTT; cdr3_aa: CASSLAPGLAGGPTGELFF
v_call: TRBV10-1; j_call: TRBJ2-2; d_call: TRBD2; clone_size: .; cdr3_nt: TGCGCCAGGAGGATTGGACTAGCGGGGGACACCGGGGAGCTGTTTTTT; cdr3_aa: CARRIGLAGDTGELFF
v_call: TRBV7-8; j_call: TRBJ2-2; d_call: .; clone_size: .; cdr3_nt: TGTGCCAGCAGCTTAGGTCGCCTCCCCATAGCGTGGGGTGACACCGGGGAGCTGTTTTTT; cdr3_aa: CASSLGRLPIAWGDTGELFF
v_call: TRBV19; j_call: TRBJ1-1; d_call: TRBD1; clone_size: few; cdr3_nt: TGTGCCAGTAGCCCTGGACAGGTTTACACTGAAGCTTTCTTT; cdr3_aa: CASSPGQVYTEAFF
v_call: TRBV28; j_call: TRBJ1-2; d_call: TRBD1; clone_size: .; cdr3_nt: TGTGCCAGCAGAAAAGGGGGCGCCGGCTACACCTTC; cdr3_aa: CASRKGGAGYTF
v_call: TRBV6-6; j_call: TRBJ2-7; d_call: .; clone_size: .; cdr3_nt: TGTGCCAGCAGTTACTCGCCTAGCACCTACGAGCAGTACTTC; cdr3_aa: CASSYSPSTYEQYF
v_call: TRBV7-3; j_call: TRBJ2-1; d_call: .; clone_size: .; cdr3_nt: TGTGCCAGCAACTTAATCTCCGGGACTTACAATGAGCAGTTCTTC; cdr3_aa: CASNLISGTYNEQFF
v_call: TRBV5-1; j_call: TRBJ2-5; d_call: .; clone_size: .; cdr3_nt: TGCGCCAGCAGCTTAGTTGGCAACCAAGAGACCCAGTACTTC; cdr3_aa: CASSLVGNQETQYF
v_call: TRBV9; j_call: TRBJ2-1; d_call: TRBD1; clone_size: few; cdr3_nt: TGTGCCAGCAGCGTAGCTATAGGACAGGGCCTCTACAATGAGCAGTTCTTC; cdr3_aa: CASSVAIGQGLYNEQFF
v_call: TRBV27; j_call: TRBJ1-2; d_call: .; clone_size: few; cdr3_nt: TGTGCCAGCAGTTCCGGTCTCGGTGGCTACACCTTC; cdr3_aa: CASSSGLGGYTF
v_call: TRBV11-3; j_call: TRBJ2-2; d_call: TRBD1; clone_size: .; cdr3_nt: TGTGCCAGCAGCATATGGGCGACAGGGGAGAACACCGGGGAGCTGTTTTTT; cdr3_aa: CASSIWATGENTGELFF
v_call: TRBV27; j_call: TRBJ2-7; d_call: .; clone_size: .; cdr3_nt: TGTGCCAGCAGTTTTACAGGGTCCACCGAGTACGAGCAGTACTTC; cdr3_aa: CASSFTGSTEYEQYF
v_call: TRBV4-1; j_call: TRBJ2-3; d_call: .; clone_size: few; cdr3_nt: TGCGCCAGCAGCCAATCCAGGCGGGACACAGATACGCAGTATTTT; cdr3_aa: CASSQSRRDTDTQYF
v_call: TRBV4-1; j_call: TRBJ1-5; d_call: .; clone_size: once; cdr3_nt: TGCGCCAGCAGCCAAGACGAAGGGGCAGGGGATCAGCCCCAGCATTTT; cdr3_aa: CASSQDEGAGDQPQHF
v_call: TRBV19; j_call: TRBJ1-2; d_call: .; clone_size: .; cdr3_nt: TGTGCCAGTAGTCCGGAGGACAGATCTCTGGGTGGCTACACCTTC; cdr3_aa: CASSPEDRSLGGYTF
v_call: TRBV10-2; j_call: TRBJ2-7; d_call: .; clone_size: once; cdr3_nt: TGCGCCAGCAGTGCGGTTCGCGTGACCTACGAGCAGTACTTC; cdr3_aa: CASSAVRVTYEQYF
v_call: TRBV6-1; j_call: TRBJ1-5; d_call: TRBD1; clone_size: .; cdr3_nt: TGTGCCATCTCGGACAGGGAGTTTCAGCCCCAGCATTTT; cdr3_aa: CAISDREFQPQHF
v_call: TRBV6-5; j_call: TRBJ1-5; d_call: .; clone_size: .; cdr3_nt: TGTGCCAGCAGCCCAGGGGTTTCCAGCAATCAGCCCCAGCATTTT; cdr3_aa: CASSPGVSSNQPQHF
v_call: TRBV7-2; j_call: TRBJ2-1; d_call: .; clone_size: few; cdr3_nt: TGTGCCAGCAGCTTAGGTAATGGGCTGGCGAATGAGCAGTTCTTC; cdr3_aa: CASSLGNGLANEQFF
v_call: TRBV5-1; j_call: TRBJ2-2; d_call: .; clone_size: .; cdr3_nt: TGCGCCAGCAGCTTGCCGGTGGGGCTTAGCTTCGGGGAGCTGTTTTTT; cdr3_aa: CASSLPVGLSFGELFF
v_call: TRBV27; j_call: TRBJ2-2; d_call: TRBD2; clone_size: few; cdr3_nt: TGTGCCAGCAGTTTTTTGGGGACTAAGAACACCGGGGAGCTGTTTTTT; cdr3_aa: CASSFLGTKNTGELFF
v_call: TRBV5-6; j_call: TRBJ1-1; d_call: .; clone_size: .; cdr3_nt: TGTGCCAGCAGCTTGATTCATTCGAACACTGAAGCTTTCTTT; cdr3_aa: CASSLIHSNTEAFF
v_call: TRBV4-1; j_call: TRBJ2-7; d_call: .; clone_size: .; cdr3_nt: TGCGCCAGCAGCCAAAGCGGCTCTTTCCAGATTTCCTACGAGCAGTACTTC; cdr3_aa: CASSQSGSFQISYEQYF
v_call: TRBV11-2; j_call: TRBJ2-3; d_call: TRBD2; clone_size: .; cdr3_nt: TGTGCCAGCAGCTTAAGGGCTAGCGGGAGGACAGATACGCAGTATTTT; cdr3_aa: CASSLRASGRTDTQYF
v_call: TRBV4-2; j_call: TRBJ1-5; d_call: .; clone_size: .; cdr3_nt: TGTGCCAGCAGCCTAGTAGGTGGAGGGATGGGGTACAATCAGCCCCAGCATTTT; cdr3_aa: CASSLVGGGMGYNQPQHF
v_call: TRBV5-8; j_call: TRBJ2-1; d_call: TRBD2; clone_size: .; cdr3_nt: TGTGCCAGCAGGGGGACTAGCGGGAGTTACAATGAGCAGTTCTTC; cdr3_aa: CASRGTSGSYNEQFF
v_call: TRBV28; j_call: TRBJ2-1; d_call: TRBD2; clone_size: .; cdr3_nt: TGTGCCAGCATCGGAGCGGGATCTTACAATGAGCAGTTCTTC; cdr3_aa: CASIGAGSYNEQFF
v_call: TRBV27; j_call: TRBJ2-5; d_call: TRBD2; clone_size: few; cdr3_nt: TGTGCCAGCTCCGGGACTAGCGGGAGGATGTGGGAGACCCAGTACTTC; cdr3_aa: CASSGTSGRMWETQYF
v_call: TRBV18; j_call: TRBJ1-2; d_call: TRBD1; clone_size: .; cdr3_nt: TGTGCCAGCTCACCTATCGGACAGGGGGTCCATGGCTACACCTTC; cdr3_aa: CASSPIGQGVHGYTF
v_call: TRBV11-2; j_call: TRBJ2-1; d_call: TRBD2; clone_size: .; cdr3_nt: TGTGCCAGCAGCTTAGAGTTGCTAGCGGGAGGGGAAGGTGAGCAGTTCTTC; cdr3_aa: CASSLELLAGGEGEQFF
v_call: TRBV21-1; j_call: TRBJ1-5; d_call: .; clone_size: .; cdr3_nt: TGTGCCAGCAGCAAAGAGGGACAGGGGAAAGAAGTAAATCAGCCCCAGCATTTT; cdr3_aa: CASSKEGQGKEVNQPQHF
v_call: TRBV11-2; j_call: TRBJ2-5; d_call: .; clone_size: .; cdr3_nt: TGTGCCAGCAGCTTAGATGGAAAGGAGGGGGAGACCCAGTACTTC; cdr3_aa: CASSLDGKEGETQYF
v_call: TRBV6-1; j_call: TRBJ1-5; d_call: .; clone_size: .; cdr3_nt: TGTGCCAGCAGTTCCGACACCTATAGCAATCAGCCCCAGCATTTT; cdr3_aa: CASSSDTYSNQPQHF
v_call: TRBV29-1; j_call: TRBJ2-5; d_call: TRBD1; clone_size: .; cdr3_nt: TGCAGCGTCCGGGGACAGATTCAAGAGACCCAGTACTTC; cdr3_aa: CSVRGQIQETQYF
v_call: TRBV7-7; j_call: TRBJ2-5; d_call: .; clone_size: .; cdr3_nt: TGTGCCAGCAGCCGACAACTTTCGGAAGAGACCCAGTACTTC; cdr3_aa: CASSRQLSEETQYF
v_call: TRBV29-1; j_call: TRBJ2-2; d_call: TRBD1; clone_size: .; cdr3_nt: TGCAGCGTTAAGAAAACAACGGGACAGGTGAACACCGGGGAGCTGTTTTTT; cdr3_aa: CSVKKTTGQVNTGELFF
v_call: TRBV14; j_call: TRBJ2-7; d_call: .; clone_size: .; cdr3_nt: TGTGCCAGCAGCCAAGGTCAGTCATACTCCTACGAGCAGTACTTC; cdr3_aa: CASSQGQSYSYEQYF
v_call: TRBV6-1; j_call: TRBJ1-6; d_call: TRBD1; clone_size: .; cdr3_nt: TGTGCCAGCAGTGAAACAGGGGGCGCGGGTTCACCCCTCCACTTT; cdr3_aa: CASSETGGAGSPLHF
v_call: TRBV11-2; j_call: TRBJ1-3; d_call: TRBD1; clone_size: .; cdr3_nt: TGTGCCAGCAGTAAGACAGGGGGATCCTCTGGAAACACCATATATTTT; cdr3_aa: CASSKTGGSSGNTIYF
v_call: TRBV6-1; j_call: TRBJ1-6; d_call: .; clone_size: .; cdr3_nt: TGTGCCAGCCAGATCTTGTCCTATAATTCACCCCTCCACTTT; cdr3_aa: CASQILSYNSPLHF
v_call: TRBV6-5; j_call: TRBJ1-1; d_call: TRBD1; clone_size: few; cdr3_nt: TGTGCCAGCAGTCCAGGGGGGACTGAAGCTTTCTTT; cdr3_aa: CASSPGGTEAFF
v_call: TRBV27; j_call: TRBJ2-1; d_call: TRBD2; clone_size: .; cdr3_nt: TGTGCCAGCAGTTTCCTCGGACTAGCGGGCAACTCTTACAATGAGCAGTTCTTC; cdr3_aa: CASSFLGLAGNSYNEQFF
v_call: TRBV7-9; j_call: TRBJ1-2; d_call: .; clone_size: .; cdr3_nt: TGTGCCAGCAGCTTGACTGGTGATGGCTACACCTTC; cdr3_aa: CASSLTGDGYTF
v_call: TRBV2; j_call: TRBJ2-5; d_call: TRBD2; clone_size: .; cdr3_nt: TGTGCCAGTAACGGGCTGGAGCGGGGCCAAGAGACCCAGTACTTC; cdr3_aa: CASNGLERGQETQYF